Listed below are T cell receptor beta chains from one sample, sequenced in a study of lymphopenia after photon versus proton radiotherapy. Profiling relied on immunoSEQ multiplex PCR, and the TCRdb table lists in-frame clones only, not all of them. The sample has about 53,000 clones; around 80% are singletons. The starting material was peripheral blood, obtained from a patient treated with photon-based radiotherapy. Every receptor here comes from a man aged 45-65 years with gastric cancer. Both conserved end residues are trimmed from each CDR3.

>TRBJ2-5|TRBV28
ASSFSTGGLQETQY
>TRBJ2-7|TRBV9
ASSPSGEREGGEQY
>TRBJ2-3|TRBV11-3
ASSLQGDTQY
>TRBJ2-7|TRBV5-1
ASSWSDSSYEQY
>TRBJ2-3|TRBV18
ASSPGIGSDTQY
>TRBJ1-5|TRBV7-2
ASSLGLGQPQH
>TRBJ1-1|TRBV5-8
ASSRPQGKVSEAF
>TRBJ2-1|TRBV12-5
ASGLVRMGGRKLNEQF
>TRBJ1-5|TRBV4-1
ASSPAGGSNQPQH
>TRBJ2-7|TRBV29-1
SVGTGPSYEQY
>TRBJ2-1|TRBV30
AWNGLAGPANEQF
>TRBJ1-4|TRBV21-1
ASLLGTGPNEKLF
>TRBJ2-7|TRBV10-3
AISGSGLATTYEQY
>TRBJ2-7|TRBV28
ASSLRGGGEQY
>TRBJ2-7|TRBV6-5
ASHGTGGEYEQY
>TRBJ1-1|TRBV13
ASSPRDRNTEAF
>TRBJ1-1|TRBV7-2
ASSSQMNTEAF
>TRBJ1-2|TRBV30
AWRGRTGLSYT
>TRBJ2-7|TRBV7-9
ASSLSERASYEQY
>TRBJ2-5|TRBV5-1
ASSLGTEETQY
>TRBJ1-2|TRBV18
ASSPDYGGSNYGYT
>TRBJ2-1|TRBV28
ASSPRAGGTYNEQF
>TRBJ2-1|TRBV19
ASSLSGSGNEQF
>TRBJ2-7|TRBV29-1
SVVDGASYEQY
>TRBJ2-7|TRBV2
ASTALAGGSSYEQY
>TRBJ1-2|TRBV29-1
SVGQGGNYGYT
>TRBJ2-1|TRBV4-1
ASSLGLAGARNEQF
>TRBJ1-3|TRBV18
ASLTGSGNTIY
>TRBJ1-2|TRBV7-7
ASSLENYGYT
>TRBJ1-2|TRBV2
ASSERWTGGYT
>TRBJ1-1|TRBV6-1
ASSERQVSEAF
>TRBJ2-1|TRBV2
AGKDGSSYNEQF
>TRBJ2-7|TRBV28
ASISGGSSAHEQY
>NA|TRBV14
ASSQRQTGGGYEQY
>TRBJ2-7|TRBV27
ASSAISGNTYEQY
>TRBJ2-1|TRBV9
ASSVGLGSAGNEQF
>TRBJ2-1|TRBV7-2
ASSSPWTAFSYNEQF
>TRBJ2-3|TRBV5-4
ASSLDRGVTDTQY
>TRBJ1-1|TRBV9
ASTLGGDTEAF
>TRBJ2-7|TRBV7-9
ASSYEAGGSYEQY
>TRBJ2-1|TRBV6-5
ASSYLGLAGPGEQF
>TRBJ2-1|TRBV18
ASSLGQGVIEQF
>TRBJ2-3|TRBV29-1
SARPASGISADTQY
>TRBJ1-1|TRBV10-3
AISTGYRNTEAF
>TRBJ2-1|TRBV5-1
ASSLVAGVNEQF
>TRBJ1-4|TRBV7-6
ASSLVAGQGNEKLF
>TRBJ2-6|TRBV11-2
ASSFPATGANVLT
>TRBJ2-1|TRBV7-9
ASSLGGPYNEQF
>TRBJ2-2|TRBV7-3
ASSLPNTGELF
>TRBJ2-7|TRBV5-6
ASSLLPGASYEQY